This T cell receptor (beta chain) was captured in a study of blood T cell repertoires in COVID-19. For the study at large: Specimens from acute and convalescent COVID-19 originated in the United States, Italy and Spain. PBMCs, B-cell-depleted T cells, or T cells were the source of the cDNA or gDNA that made up the material.

Germline V gene sequence: CDR1 LGHDT, CDR2 YNNKEL (reference sequence). CDR3 length: 14 amino acids. The V segment lost 3 bases and the J segment 10 bases; nucleotides outside the gene matches: 4. In the authors' methods: Estimated nucleated cell counts came from reference gene primer amplification. The table came from immunoSEQ multiplex PCR; TCRdb's copy has only in-frame clones and leaves some out. V and J calls plus clone size are reproduced from that table; the DNA served to infer D and trimming. The sample carries some 57,000 clones, nearly 90% recorded once. The sample comprised peripheral blood. This sequence joins TRBV3-1 (or the pseudogene TRBV3-2) and TRBJ1-6; 9 bases are a match to TRBD1. The source is a man in his 60s with active COVID-19. Here the CDR3 DNA reads TGTGCCAGCAGCCATGGACAGGGGATCTCACCCCTCCACTTT. It codes for CASSHGQGISPLHF.